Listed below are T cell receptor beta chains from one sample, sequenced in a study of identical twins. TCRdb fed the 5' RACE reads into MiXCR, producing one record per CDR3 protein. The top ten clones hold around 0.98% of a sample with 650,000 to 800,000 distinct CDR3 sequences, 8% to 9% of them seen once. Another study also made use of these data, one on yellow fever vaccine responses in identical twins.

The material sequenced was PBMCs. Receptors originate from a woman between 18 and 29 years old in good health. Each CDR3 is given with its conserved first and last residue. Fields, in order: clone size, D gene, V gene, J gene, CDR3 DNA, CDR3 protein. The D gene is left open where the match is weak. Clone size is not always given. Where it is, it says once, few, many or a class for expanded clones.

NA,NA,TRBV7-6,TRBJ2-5,TGTGCCGGGGGCGATGGCTTCCTGGAGACCCAGTACTTC,CAGGDGFLETQYF
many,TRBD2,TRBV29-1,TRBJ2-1,TGCAGCGTTGGGGGGGTACCGGGAGGGCGATACAATGAGCAGTTCTTC,CSVGGVPGGRYNEQFF
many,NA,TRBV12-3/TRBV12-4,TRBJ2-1,TGTGCCAGCAGTTTAGCTAGAAGTGGCAATGAGCAGTTCTTC,CASSLARSGNEQFF
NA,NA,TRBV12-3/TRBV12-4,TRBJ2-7,TGTGCCAGCAGTTTACTAGCAGCCTACGAGCAGTACTTC,CASSLLAAYEQYF
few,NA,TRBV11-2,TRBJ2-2,TGTGCCAGCAGCTCCCCAAGGGGGAACACCGGGGAGCTGTTTTTT,CASSSPRGNTGELFF
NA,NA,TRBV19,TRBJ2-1,TGTGCCAGTAGTAGAGACCGGGGGCGGGTTAATGAGCAGTTCTTC,CASSRDRGRVNEQFF
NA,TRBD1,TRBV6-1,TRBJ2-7,TGTGCCAGCAGAGGGACAGGGGGTACCGAGCAGTACTTC,CASRGTGGTEQYF
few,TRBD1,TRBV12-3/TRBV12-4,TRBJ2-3,TGTGCCCTCAGTCCTCTTTTAGGCGACAGGGGGCGAACAGATACGCAGTATTTT,CALSPLLGDRGRTDTQYF
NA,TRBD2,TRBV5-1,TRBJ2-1,TGCGCCAGCAGCTTGGAGGGGCGGGAGGGGGTCTTC,CASSLEGREGVF
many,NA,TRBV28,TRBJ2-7,TGTGCCAGCAGTTCCCAGGCCGACTCCTACGAGCAGTACTTC,CASSSQADSYEQYF
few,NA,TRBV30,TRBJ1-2,TGTGCCTGGAGTATCGCCGCGGGGGGCGGCTACACCTTC,CAWSIAAGGGYTF
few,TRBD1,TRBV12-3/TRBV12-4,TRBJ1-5,TGTGCCGGACTTATTGGGACAGGGGGTCAGCCCCAGCATTTT,CAGLIGTGGQPQHF
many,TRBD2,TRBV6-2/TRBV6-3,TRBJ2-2,TGTGCCAGCACCTTGACTAGCGGGAGTCCCGGGGAGCTGTTTTTT,CASTLTSGSPGELFF
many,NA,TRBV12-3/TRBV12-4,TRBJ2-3,TGTGCCAGCAGTTTAGTTATTGGGAGCACAGATACGCAGTATTTT,CASSLVIGSTDTQYF